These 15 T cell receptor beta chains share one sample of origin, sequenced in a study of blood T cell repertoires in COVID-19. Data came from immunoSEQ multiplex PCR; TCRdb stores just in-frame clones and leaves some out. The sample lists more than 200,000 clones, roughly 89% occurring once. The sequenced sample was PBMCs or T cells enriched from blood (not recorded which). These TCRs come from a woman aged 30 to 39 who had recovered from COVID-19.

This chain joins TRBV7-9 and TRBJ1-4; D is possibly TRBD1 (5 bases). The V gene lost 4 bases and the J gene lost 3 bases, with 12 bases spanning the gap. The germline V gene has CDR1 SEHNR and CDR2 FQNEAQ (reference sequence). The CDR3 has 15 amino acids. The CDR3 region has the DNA TGTGCCAGCAGCTACATGGGGCCCCCTAATGAAAAACTGTTTTTT. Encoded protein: CASSYMGPPNEKLFF.

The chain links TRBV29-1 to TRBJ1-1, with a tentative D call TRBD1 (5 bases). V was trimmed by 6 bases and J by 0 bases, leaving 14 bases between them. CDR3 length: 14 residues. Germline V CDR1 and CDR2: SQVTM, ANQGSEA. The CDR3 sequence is CSVSPGGMNTEAFF. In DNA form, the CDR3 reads TGCAGCGTCTCCCCTGGGGGGATGAACACTGAAGCTTTCTTT.

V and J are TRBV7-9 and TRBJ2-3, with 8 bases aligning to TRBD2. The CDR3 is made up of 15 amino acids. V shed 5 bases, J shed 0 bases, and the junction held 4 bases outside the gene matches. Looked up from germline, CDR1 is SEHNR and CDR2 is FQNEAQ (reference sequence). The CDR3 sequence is CASSTTSGSTDTQYF. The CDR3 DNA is TGTGCCAGCAGCACTACTAGCGGTAGCACAGATACGCAGTATTTT.

CDR3 in DNA: TGTGCCAGCAGCGTAGGATATGACAGTTGGGGTGGCTACACCTTC. This translates into CASSVGYDSWGGYTF. V gene TRBV9 combines with J gene TRBJ1-2; D is possibly TRBD1 (5 bases). V was cut by 0 bases and J by 7 bases, with 16 bases left in between. There are 15 residues in the CDR3. CDR1 and CDR2 (germline): SGDLS, YYNGEE.

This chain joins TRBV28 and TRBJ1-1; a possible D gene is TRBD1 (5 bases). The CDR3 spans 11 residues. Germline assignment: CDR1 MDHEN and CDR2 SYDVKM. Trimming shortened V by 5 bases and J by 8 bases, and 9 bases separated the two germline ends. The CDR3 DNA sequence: TGTGCCAGCAGTGCAGGGTTGGAAGCTTTCTTT. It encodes CASSAGLEAFF.

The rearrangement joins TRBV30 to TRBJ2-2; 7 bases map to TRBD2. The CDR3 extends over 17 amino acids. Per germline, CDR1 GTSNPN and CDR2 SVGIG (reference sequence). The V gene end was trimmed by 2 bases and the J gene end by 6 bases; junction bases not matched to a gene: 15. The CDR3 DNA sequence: TGTGCCTGGAGTTCCCGAACGACCCGCCTAGCGGCCGGGGAGCTGTTTTTT. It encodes CAWSSRTTRLAAGELFF.

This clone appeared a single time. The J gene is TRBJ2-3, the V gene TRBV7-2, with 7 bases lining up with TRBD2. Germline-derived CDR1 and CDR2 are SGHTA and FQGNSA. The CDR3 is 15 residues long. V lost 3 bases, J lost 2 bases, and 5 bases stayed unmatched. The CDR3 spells CASSFQSGITDTQYF. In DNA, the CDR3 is TGTGCCAGCAGCTTCCAGAGCGGGATCACAGATACGCAGTATTTT.

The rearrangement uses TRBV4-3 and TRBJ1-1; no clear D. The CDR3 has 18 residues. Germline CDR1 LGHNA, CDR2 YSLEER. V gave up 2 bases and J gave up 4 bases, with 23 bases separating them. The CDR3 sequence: CASSQKVAFEVNGTEAFF. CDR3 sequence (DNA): TGCGCCAGCAGCCAAAAAGTGGCCTTCGAGGTGAATGGCACTGAAGCTTTCTTT.

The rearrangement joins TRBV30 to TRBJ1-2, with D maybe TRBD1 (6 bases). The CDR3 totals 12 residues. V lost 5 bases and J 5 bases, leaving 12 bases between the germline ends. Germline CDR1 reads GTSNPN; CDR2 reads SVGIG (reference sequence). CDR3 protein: CAWGGLEYGYTF. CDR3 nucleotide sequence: TGTGCCTGGGGGGGGCTGGAATATGGCTACACCTTC.

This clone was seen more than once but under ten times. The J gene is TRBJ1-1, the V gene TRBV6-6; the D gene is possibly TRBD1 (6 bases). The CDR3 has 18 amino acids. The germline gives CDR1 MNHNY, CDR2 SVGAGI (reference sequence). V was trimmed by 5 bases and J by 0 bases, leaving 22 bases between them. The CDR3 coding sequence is TGTGCCAGCAGTCCAGTGGGTTCCGGGACACTTATGAACACTGAAGCTTTCTTT. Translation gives CASSPVGSGTLMNTEAFF.

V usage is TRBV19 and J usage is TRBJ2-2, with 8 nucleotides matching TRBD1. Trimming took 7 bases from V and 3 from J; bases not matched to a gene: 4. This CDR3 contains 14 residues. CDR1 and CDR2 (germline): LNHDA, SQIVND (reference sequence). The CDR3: CASTPDRDTGELFF. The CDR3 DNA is TGTGCCAGTACACCGGACAGGGACACCGGGGAGCTGTTTTTT.

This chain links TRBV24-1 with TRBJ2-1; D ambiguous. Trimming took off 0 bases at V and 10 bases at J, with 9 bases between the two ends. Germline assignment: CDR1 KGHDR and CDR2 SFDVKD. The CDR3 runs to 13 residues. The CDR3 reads CATSDLVAQEQFF. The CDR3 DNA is TGTGCCACCAGTGATTTGGTGGCTCAGGAGCAGTTCTTC.

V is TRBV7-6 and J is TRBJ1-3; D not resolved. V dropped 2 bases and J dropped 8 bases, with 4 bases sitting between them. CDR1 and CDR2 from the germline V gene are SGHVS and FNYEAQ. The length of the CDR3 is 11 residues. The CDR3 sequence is CASSLRDTIYF. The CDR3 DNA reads TGTGCCAGCAGCTTAAGAGACACCATATATTTT.

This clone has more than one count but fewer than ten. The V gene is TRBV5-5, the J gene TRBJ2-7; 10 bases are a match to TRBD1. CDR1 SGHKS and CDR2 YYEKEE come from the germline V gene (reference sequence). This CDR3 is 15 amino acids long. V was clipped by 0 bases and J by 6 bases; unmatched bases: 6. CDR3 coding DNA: TGTGCCAGCAGCTTGGTGGGACAGGGGCAAAGCGAGCAGTACTTC. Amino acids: CASSLVGQGQSEQYF.

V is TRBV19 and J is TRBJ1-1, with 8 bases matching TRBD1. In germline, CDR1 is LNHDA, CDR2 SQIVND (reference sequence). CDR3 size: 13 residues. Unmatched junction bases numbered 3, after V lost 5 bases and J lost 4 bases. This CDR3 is CASSSQGATEAFF. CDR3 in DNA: TGTGCCAGTAGTTCCCAGGGGGCCACTGAAGCTTTCTTT.